This T cell receptor beta chain was sequenced for a study of tumor-infiltrating lymphocytes in primary liver carcinoma. Study information: Stage T1-T3 N0M0 and a size of roughly 4.2 to 10 cm characterized the tumors.

With a constant-region primer, TCR beta cDNA was made from around 530 ng of total RNA. Researchers made the TCR beta libraries by running three nested multiplex PCR rounds with slightly modified ARM-PCR. PCR rounds one and two used TRBV1-TRBV30 forward primers with a C-beta reverse primer for around 11 cycles each. TCRdb passed the multiplex PCR reads through MiXCR, listing each CDR3 protein once. The sample carries 50,000 to 70,000 distinct CDR3 sequences, about two thirds recorded once. Co-extracted RNA and DNA came from approximately 20-30 mg of unsorted bulk tissue. This CDR3 spans 13 amino acids. Germline V gene lookup returns CDR1 SGHTA and CDR2 FQGNSA. The ends were cut back, 1 base at V and 8 bases at J, with 8 bases in the middle.

The sequenced sample was liver tumor tissue from sampling region 2. Indicated subset: tumor region T2, inferior pole. The sequence was collected from a man aged 35-49 years with primary liver carcinoma and hepatitis B virus infection. This chain joins TRBV7-2 and TRBJ1-4; no reliable D call. This CDR3 reads CASSLVLGEKLFF. CDR3 DNA: TGTGCCAGCAGCTTAGTGCTCGGCGAAAAACTGTTTTTT.